A selection of T cell receptor beta chains follows, all from one sample in a study of T cells in Graves' hyperthyroidism and ophthalmopathy. TCRdb passed the multiplex PCR reads through MiXCR, listing each CDR3 protein once. Here the sample spans more than 550,000 distinct CDR3 sequences, 17% being singletons. What was sequenced was blood. The receptors come from a man aged 45-65 years with Graves' hyperthyroidism. Both conserved end residues are part of each CDR3. The D gene is left open where the match is weak. Size is stated for part of the rows, as once, few or many counts, or as a class when the clone is expanded.

d_call clone_size j_call v_call cdr3_aa cdr3_nt
. few TRBJ2-1 TRBV28 CASTPRGRISYNEQFF TGTGCCAGCACCCCCAGAGGGCGGATCTCCTACAATGAGCAGTTCTTC
. many TRBJ2-5 TRBV7-9 CASSFGPAETQYF TGTGCCAGCAGCTTTGGGCCTGCGGAGACCCAGTACTTC
. . TRBJ2-6 TRBV28 CASISGQYVSGANVLTF TGTGCCAGCATAAGTGGACAGTATGTCTCTGGGGCCAACGTCCTGACTTTC
TRBD2 few TRBJ2-7 TRBV7-6 CASSLVTSGGSYEQYF TGTGCCAGCAGCTTAGTAACGAGCGGGGGATCCTACGAGCAGTACTTC
. . TRBJ2-1 TRBV2 CASSPAGTGRREQFF TGTGCCAGCAGCCCCGCCGGGACTGGGCGTCGAGAGCAGTTCTTC
. . TRBJ1-1 TRBV5-4 CASSLEGTPTEAFF TGTGCCAGCAGCTTGGAGGGGACCCCCACTGAAGCTTTCTTT
. . TRBJ2-5 TRBV20-1 CSAKRTGQSIFPETQYF TGCAGTGCTAAAAGGACGGGCCAATCTATTTTCCCAGAGACCCAGTACTTC
TRBD1 few TRBJ2-6 TRBV6-1 CASIPGQALSGANVLTF TGTGCCAGCATACCGGGACAGGCCCTCTCTGGGGCCAACGTCCTGACTTTC
. many TRBJ2-7 TRBV11-2 CASSRGLGVYSYEQYF TGTGCCAGCAGTCGCGGCCTTGGGGTCTACTCCTACGAGCAGTACTTC
. many TRBJ2-7 TRBV28 CASSSTTGGTSPYEQYF TGTGCCAGCAGCTCCACCACCGGCGGGACCAGTCCCTACGAGCAGTACTTC
. . TRBJ2-7 TRBV28 CASSLGQALYEQYF TGTGCCAGCAGTTTAGGGCAGGCTTTGTATGAGCAGTACTTC
. . TRBJ2-7 TRBV24-1 CATSDLLLPTRNTYEQYF TGTGCCACCAGTGATTTGCTTTTACCGACGCGGAACACCTACGAGCAGTACTTC
. many TRBJ1-3 TRBV2 CASSPTPMQGNTIYF TGTGCCAGCAGCCCCACTCCCATGCAAGGAAACACCATATATTTT
TRBD2 many TRBJ2-1 TRBV12-3/TRBV12-4 CASSHRRAGNYNEQFF TGTGCCAGCAGTCACCGACGAGCGGGGAACTACAATGAGCAGTTCTTC
TRBD2 many TRBJ2-1 TRBV28 CASSQRLGLAEKYNEQFF TGTGCCAGCAGTCAGAGACTAGGACTAGCGGAGAAATACAATGAGCAGTTCTTC
. many TRBJ2-3 TRBV27 CASSVGLTDTQYF TGTGCCAGCAGTGTCGGCCTCACAGATACGCAGTATTTT
TRBD2 . TRBJ2-1 TRBV28 CASSSTSGRSSSYNEQFF TGTGCCAGCAGTTCGACTAGCGGGAGGTCCAGCTCCTACAATGAGCAGTTCTTC
. few TRBJ2-7 TRBV15 CATSRELMGEIPYEQYF TGTGCCACCAGCAGAGAATTAATGGGGGAGATACCGTACGAGCAGTACTTC
TRBD2 many TRBJ2-5 TRBV27 CARGGGSPSTSGRSETQYF TGTGCCAGGGGCGGGGGTTCTCCTTCGACTAGCGGGAGATCGGAGACCCAGTACTTC
TRBD1 many TRBJ1-1 TRBV28 CASREQGNEAFF TGTGCCAGCAGGGAACAGGGGAATGAAGCTTTCTTT
. many TRBJ2-1 TRBV28 CASSKFGSYNEQFF TGTGCCAGCAGTAAGTTTGGTTCTTACAATGAGCAGTTCTTC
. few TRBJ2-5 TRBV15 CATGRGGETQYF TGTGCCACAGGTAGAGGAGGGGAGACCCAGTACTTC
. many TRBJ1-2 TRBV2 CASILGNRGKGYTF TGTGCCAGCATACTCGGCAACCGGGGGAAGGGCTACACCTTC
. many TRBJ2-7 TRBV7-9 CASSPPAEGAGEQYF TGTGCCAGCAGCCCACCCGCTGAAGGGGCAGGAGAGCAGTACTTC
. . TRBJ2-7 TRBV28 CASSSTWMMSYEQYF TGTGCCAGCAGCTCCACATGGATGATGTCTTACGAGCAGTACTTC
. many TRBJ1-5 TRBV27 CASSLSLNQPQHF TGTGCCAGCAGCTTATCTCTGAATCAGCCCCAGCATTTT
. . TRBJ1-4 TRBV5-8 CASSLSSPNEKLFF TGTGCCAGCAGCTTGTCAAGCCCTAATGAAAAACTGTTTTTT
. many TRBJ2-7 TRBV28 CASSSDPSSYEQYF TGTGCCAGCAGTTCGGACCCGAGCTCCTACGAGCAGTACTTC
TRBD2 . TRBJ2-2 TRBV28 CASTSGHTGELFF TGTGCCAGCACTAGCGGACACACCGGGGAGCTGTTTTTT
TRBD1 many TRBJ2-4 TRBV2 CASTETGTKNIQYF TGTGCCAGCACCGAGACAGGGACCAAAAACATTCAGTACTTC
. many TRBJ2-1 TRBV2 CAINQGLEDEQFF TGTGCCATCAACCAGGGATTGGAGGATGAGCAGTTCTTC
. many TRBJ2-7 TRBV27 CASSAQEVIYEQYF TGTGCCAGCAGTGCGCAGGAAGTTATCTACGAGCAGTACTTC